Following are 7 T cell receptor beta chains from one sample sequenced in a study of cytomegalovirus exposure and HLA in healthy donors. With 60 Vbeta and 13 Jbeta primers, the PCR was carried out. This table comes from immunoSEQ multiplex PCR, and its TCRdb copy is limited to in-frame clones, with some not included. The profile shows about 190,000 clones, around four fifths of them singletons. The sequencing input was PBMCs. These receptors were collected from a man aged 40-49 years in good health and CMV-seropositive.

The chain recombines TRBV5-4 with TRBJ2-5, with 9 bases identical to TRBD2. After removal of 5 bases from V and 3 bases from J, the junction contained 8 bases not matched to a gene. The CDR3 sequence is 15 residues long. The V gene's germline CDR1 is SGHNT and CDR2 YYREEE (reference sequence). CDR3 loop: CASRGEVAGEETQYF. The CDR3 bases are TGTGCCAGCAGGGGGGAAGTAGCGGGAGAAGAGACCCAGTACTTC.

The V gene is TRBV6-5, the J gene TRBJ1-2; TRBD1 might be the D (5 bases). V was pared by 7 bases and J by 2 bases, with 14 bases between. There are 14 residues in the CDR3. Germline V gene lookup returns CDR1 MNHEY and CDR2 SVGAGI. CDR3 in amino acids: CASKPPGGNYGYTF. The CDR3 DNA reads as TGTGCCAGCAAACCCCCGGGGGGGAACTATGGCTACACCTTC.

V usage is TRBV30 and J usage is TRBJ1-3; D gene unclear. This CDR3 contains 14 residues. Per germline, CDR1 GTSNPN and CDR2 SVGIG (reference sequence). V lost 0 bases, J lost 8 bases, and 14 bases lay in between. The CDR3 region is CAWSVGDTADTIYF. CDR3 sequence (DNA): TGTGCCTGGAGTGTAGGTGACACCGCCGACACCATATATTTT.

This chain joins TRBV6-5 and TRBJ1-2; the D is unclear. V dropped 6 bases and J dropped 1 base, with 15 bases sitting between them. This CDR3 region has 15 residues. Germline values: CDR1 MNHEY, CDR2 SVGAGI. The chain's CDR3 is CASRATGGRNYGYTF. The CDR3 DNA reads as TGTGCCAGCAGGGCGACGGGAGGGCGTAACTATGGCTACACCTTC.

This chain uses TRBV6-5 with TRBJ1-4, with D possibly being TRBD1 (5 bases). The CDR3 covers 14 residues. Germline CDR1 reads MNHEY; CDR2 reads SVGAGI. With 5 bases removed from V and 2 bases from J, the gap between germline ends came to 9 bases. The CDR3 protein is CASSRGWTNEKLFF. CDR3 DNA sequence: TGTGCCAGCAGTCGGGGGTGGACTAATGAAAAACTGTTTTTT.

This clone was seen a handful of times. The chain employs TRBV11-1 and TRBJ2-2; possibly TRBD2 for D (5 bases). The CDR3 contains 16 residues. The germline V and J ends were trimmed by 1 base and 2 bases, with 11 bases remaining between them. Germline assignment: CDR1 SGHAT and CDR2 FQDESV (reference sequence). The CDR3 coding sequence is TGTGCCAGCAGCTTAGGGGTGGGAGCCAACACCGGGGAGCTGTTTTTT. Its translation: CASSLGVGANTGELFF. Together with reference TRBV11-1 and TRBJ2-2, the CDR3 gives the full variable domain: EAEVAQSPRYKITEKSQAVAFWCDPISGHATLYWYRQILGQGPELLVQFQDESVVDDSQLPKDRFSAERLKGVDSTLKIQPAELGDSAMYLCASSLGVGANTGELFFGEGSRLTVL.

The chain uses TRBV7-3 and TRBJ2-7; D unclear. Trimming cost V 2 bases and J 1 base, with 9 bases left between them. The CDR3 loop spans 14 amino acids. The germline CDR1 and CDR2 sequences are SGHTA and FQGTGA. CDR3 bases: TGTGCCAGCAGCTTATTCCAAGAGTCCTACGAGCAGTACTTC. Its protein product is CASSLFQESYEQYF. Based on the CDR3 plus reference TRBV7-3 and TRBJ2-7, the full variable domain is GAGVSQTPSNKVTEKGKYVELRCDPISGHTALYWYRQSLGQGPEFLIYFQGTGAADDSGLPNDRFFAVRPEGSVSTLKIQRTERGDSAVYLCASSLFQESYEQYFGPGTRLTVT.